These 19 T cell receptor beta chains were sequenced from one sample in a study of OX40 agonist ivuxolimab in advanced cancers. TCRdb's copy holds only in-frame clones and misses some; the assay was immunoSEQ multiplex PCR. The profile covers 90,000 to 100,000 clones, with roughly 87% appearing a single time and under 0.35% taken by the ten largest. This material consisted of CD4+ or CD8+ T cells sorted from blood, taken in a trial of the OX40 agonist ivuxolimab. The receptor source for this set is an adult with an advanced solid tumor such as melanoma, head and neck, liver or kidney cancer.

The chain employs TRBV11-2 and TRBJ2-2, with TRBD1 as a possible D gene (6 bases). The germline V gene has CDR1 SGHAT and CDR2 FQNNGV. The CDR3 spans 16 residues. V was pared by 5 bases and J by 7 bases, with 20 bases between. The CDR3 region is CASSPEHRVVIGELFF. The DNA for the CDR3 is TGTGCCAGCAGCCCAGAACACAGGGTTGTAATCGGGGAGCTGTTTTTT.

J is TRBJ1-6 and V is TRBV18; TRBD1 might be the D (5 bases). V was pared by 1 base and J by 6 bases, with 19 bases between. Germline V gene sequence: CDR1 KGHSH, CDR2 LQKENI. This CDR3 spans 18 amino acids. The DNA of the CDR3 is TGTGCCAGCTCACCACTGAGGCTGGGACCTAGTTCTAATTCACCCCTCCACTTT. Translation: CASSPLRLGPSSNSPLHF.

V usage is TRBV30 and J usage is TRBJ1-6; TRBD1 is a possible D gene (6 bases). The length of the CDR3 is 20 residues. V was cut by 0 bases and J by 0 bases, with 21 bases left in between. CDR1 and CDR2 (germline): GTSNPN, SVGIG (reference sequence). This CDR3 is CAWSVRPTGWRSSYNSPLHF. DNA of the CDR3: TGTGCCTGGAGTGTACGGCCAACAGGGTGGCGTAGCTCCTATAATTCACCCCTCCACTTT.

The chain is built from TRBV6-1 and TRBJ2-3; D unclear. CDR3 length: 14 amino acids. The V and J ends lost 6 bases and 2 bases respectively, with 12 bases between them. In germline, CDR1 is MNHNS, CDR2 SASEGT. The CDR3 DNA is TGTGCCAGCAGGCTAGACCATAACACAGATACGCAGTATTTT. This encodes CASRLDHNTDTQYF.

V and J are TRBV6-5 and TRBJ2-7; D is possibly TRBD1 (6 bases). This CDR3 has 15 amino acids. The germline V gene has CDR1 MNHEY and CDR2 SVGAGI. V was shortened by 4 bases and J by 1 base, with 14 bases between the two germline ends. The CDR3, as DNA: TGTGCCAGCAGTTCCTCAGGGGACCCATCCTACGAGCAGTACTTC. This codes for CASSSSGDPSYEQYF.

This rearrangement joins TRBV10-3 to TRBJ1-2, with 7 positions matching TRBD1. Germline loops: CDR1 ENHRY, CDR2 SYGVKD. V was pared by 7 bases and J by 5 bases, with 7 bases of the junction left unmatched. This CDR3 comprises 13 residues. CDR3 amino acids: CAIKQGEDYGYTF. The CDR3, as DNA: TGTGCCATCAAGCAGGGGGAGGATTATGGCTACACCTTC.

This CDR3 reads CAISPGQYSNQPQHF. The CDR3 coding sequence is TGTGCCATCAGCCCCGGACAGTATAGCAATCAGCCCCAGCATTTT. This chain links TRBV10-3 with TRBJ1-5; perhaps TRBD1 as D (6 bases). Per the germline V gene, CDR1 is ENHRY and CDR2 is SYGVKD. This CDR3 is 15 amino acids long. The V gene lost 6 bases and the J gene lost 0 bases, with 12 bases spanning the gap.

This clone was detected only once. This sequence joins TRBV18 and TRBJ2-1; D is ambiguous. Deletions cut 3 bases from V and 4 bases from J, with 10 bases between. Germline V gives CDR1 KGHSH, CDR2 LQKENI. The CDR3 sequence is 14 residues long. In DNA form, the CDR3 reads TGTGCCAGCTCACCCCCTTCAGGATACAATGAGCAGTTCTTC. Translated, it gives CASSPPSGYNEQFF. Supplemented by reference TRBV18 and TRBJ2-1, the full variable domain reads NAGVMQNPRHLVRRRGQEARLRCSPMKGHSHVYWYRQLPEEGLKFMVYLQKENIIDESGMPKERFSAEFPKEGPSILRIQQVVRGDSAAYFCASSPPSGYNEQFFGPGTRLTVL.

The chain links TRBV9 to TRBJ2-1, with 7 bases fitting TRBD2. The V gene's germline CDR1 is SGDLS and CDR2 YYNGEE. This CDR3 is 12 amino acids long. V shed 4 bases and J 10 bases; nucleotides not matched to a gene: 5. CDR3 region: CASSTAGDEQFF. As DNA, the CDR3 is TGTGCCAGCAGCACCGCGGGGGACGAGCAGTTCTTC.

V is TRBV14 and J is TRBJ1-2; perhaps TRBD1 as D (5 bases). CDR1 is SGHDN, CDR2 FVKESK, per germline. The CDR3 spans 14 residues. V lost 4 bases, J lost 3 bases, and 12 bases lay in between. The CDR3 is CASSPAPGDYGYTF. CDR3 nucleotides: TGTGCCAGCAGCCCCGCGCCGGGGGACTATGGCTACACCTTC.

V gene TRBV7-9 combines with J gene TRBJ2-7; D remains ambiguous. Germline loops: CDR1 SEHNR, CDR2 FQNEAQ (reference sequence). With 3 bases removed from V and 2 bases from J, the gap between germline ends came to 8 bases. The CDR3 runs to 13 residues. In nucleotides, the CDR3 is TGTGCCAGCAGCTTCCCTCGGGCCTACGAGCAGTACTTC. It encodes CASSFPRAYEQYF.

The gene calls are TRBV7-3 and TRBJ2-5; TRBD2 matches 8 bases. V was pared by 5 bases and J by 1 base, with 6 bases of the junction left unmatched. Germline assignment: CDR1 SGHTA and CDR2 FQGTGA. CDR3 length: 15 amino acids. CDR3: CASSPGSGTQETQYF. DNA for the CDR3: TGTGCCAGCAGCCCCGGTAGCGGGACCCAAGAGACCCAGTACTTC. Supplemented by reference TRBV7-3 and TRBJ2-5, the full variable domain reads GAGVSQTPSNKVTEKGKYVELRCDPISGHTALYWYRQSLGQGPEFLIYFQGTGAADDSGLPNDRFFAVRPEGSVSTLKIQRTERGDSAVYLCASSPGSGTQETQYFGPGTRLLVL.

There are a few counts of this clone. Written as DNA, the CDR3 is TGCGCCAGCAGCCAAGGGAACTCCTACGAGCAGTACTTC. Translating it yields CASSQGNSYEQYF. The rearrangement uses TRBV4-3 and TRBJ2-7; D gene unclear. The CDR3 extends over 13 amino acids. Germline V gene sequence: CDR1 LGHNA, CDR2 YSLEER. The V and J ends lost 1 base and 0 bases respectively, with 4 bases between them.

The chain carries TRBV30 and TRBJ2-2, with 7 bases aligning to TRBD1. CDR1 GTSNPN and CDR2 SVGIG come from the germline V gene (reference sequence). CDR3 length: 15 amino acids. Trimming at V came to 5 bases and at J to 3 bases, leaving 9 bases not matched to a gene. CDR3 coding DNA: TGTGCCTGGGGACCGGGACAGCACTACACCGGGGAGCTGTTTTTT. Its translation is CAWGPGQHYTGELFF. Full variable domain (missing parts from reference TRBV30 and TRBJ2-2): SQTIHQWPATLVQPVGSPLSLECTVEGTSNPNLYWYRQAAGRGLQLLFYSVGIGQISSEVPQNLSASRPQDRQFILSSKKLLLSDSGFYLCAWGPGQHYTGELFFGEGSRLTVL.

The chain couples TRBV10-3 to TRBJ2-7; 7 positions match TRBD2. The junction had 9 bases not matched to a gene; V was cut back by 5 bases and J by 2 bases. The CDR3 runs to 15 residues. The germline V gene encodes CDR1 ENHRY and CDR2 SYGVKD. CDR3 nucleotide sequence: TGTGCCATCAGTAAAGGGAGGGCCCCAACCTACGAGCAGTACTTC. Protein product: CAISKGRAPTYEQYF.

The gene calls are TRBV18 and TRBJ2-5; no clear D gene. The germline CDR1 and CDR2 sequences are KGHSH and LQKENI. The CDR3 runs 15 residues. The V gene lost 1 base and the J gene lost 3 bases, with 12 bases spanning the gap. CDR3 region: CASSPLPQEKETQYF. DNA of the CDR3: TGTGCCAGCTCACCACTGCCTCAGGAGAAAGAGACCCAGTACTTC.

The rearrangement links TRBV7-2 to TRBJ2-1; D may be TRBD2 (6 bases). Trimming removed 3 bases from V and 0 bases from J, with 9 bases in between. The CDR3 totals 15 residues. Germline CDR1 reads SGHTA; CDR2 reads FQGNSA. CDR3 in amino acids: CASSLRDSSYNEQFF. DNA for the CDR3: TGTGCCAGCAGCTTGCGGGATAGCTCCTACAATGAGCAGTTCTTC.

In its sample, this clone was seen a few times. The chain couples TRBV5-1 to TRBJ1-2, with TRBD1 matching 9 bases. In germline, CDR1 is SGHRS, CDR2 YFSETQ. The J segment lost 7 bases and the V segment lost 4 bases, leaving 8 bases of the junction unmatched. CDR3 size: 14 residues. For the CDR3, the DNA is TGCGCCAGCAGCCCTGACAGGGGGTTAGGTGGCTACACCTTC. It encodes CASSPDRGLGGYTF.

The CDR3 DNA reads TGTGCCTGGATTCGGGACAGAGACTACGAGCAGTACTTC. Translation: CAWIRDRDYEQYF. J is TRBJ2-7 and V is TRBV30, with TRBD1 matching over 7 bases. This CDR3 contains 13 residues. After removal of 4 bases from V and 3 bases from J, the junction contained 6 bases not matched to a gene. Germline V gives CDR1 GTSNPN, CDR2 SVGIG (reference sequence).